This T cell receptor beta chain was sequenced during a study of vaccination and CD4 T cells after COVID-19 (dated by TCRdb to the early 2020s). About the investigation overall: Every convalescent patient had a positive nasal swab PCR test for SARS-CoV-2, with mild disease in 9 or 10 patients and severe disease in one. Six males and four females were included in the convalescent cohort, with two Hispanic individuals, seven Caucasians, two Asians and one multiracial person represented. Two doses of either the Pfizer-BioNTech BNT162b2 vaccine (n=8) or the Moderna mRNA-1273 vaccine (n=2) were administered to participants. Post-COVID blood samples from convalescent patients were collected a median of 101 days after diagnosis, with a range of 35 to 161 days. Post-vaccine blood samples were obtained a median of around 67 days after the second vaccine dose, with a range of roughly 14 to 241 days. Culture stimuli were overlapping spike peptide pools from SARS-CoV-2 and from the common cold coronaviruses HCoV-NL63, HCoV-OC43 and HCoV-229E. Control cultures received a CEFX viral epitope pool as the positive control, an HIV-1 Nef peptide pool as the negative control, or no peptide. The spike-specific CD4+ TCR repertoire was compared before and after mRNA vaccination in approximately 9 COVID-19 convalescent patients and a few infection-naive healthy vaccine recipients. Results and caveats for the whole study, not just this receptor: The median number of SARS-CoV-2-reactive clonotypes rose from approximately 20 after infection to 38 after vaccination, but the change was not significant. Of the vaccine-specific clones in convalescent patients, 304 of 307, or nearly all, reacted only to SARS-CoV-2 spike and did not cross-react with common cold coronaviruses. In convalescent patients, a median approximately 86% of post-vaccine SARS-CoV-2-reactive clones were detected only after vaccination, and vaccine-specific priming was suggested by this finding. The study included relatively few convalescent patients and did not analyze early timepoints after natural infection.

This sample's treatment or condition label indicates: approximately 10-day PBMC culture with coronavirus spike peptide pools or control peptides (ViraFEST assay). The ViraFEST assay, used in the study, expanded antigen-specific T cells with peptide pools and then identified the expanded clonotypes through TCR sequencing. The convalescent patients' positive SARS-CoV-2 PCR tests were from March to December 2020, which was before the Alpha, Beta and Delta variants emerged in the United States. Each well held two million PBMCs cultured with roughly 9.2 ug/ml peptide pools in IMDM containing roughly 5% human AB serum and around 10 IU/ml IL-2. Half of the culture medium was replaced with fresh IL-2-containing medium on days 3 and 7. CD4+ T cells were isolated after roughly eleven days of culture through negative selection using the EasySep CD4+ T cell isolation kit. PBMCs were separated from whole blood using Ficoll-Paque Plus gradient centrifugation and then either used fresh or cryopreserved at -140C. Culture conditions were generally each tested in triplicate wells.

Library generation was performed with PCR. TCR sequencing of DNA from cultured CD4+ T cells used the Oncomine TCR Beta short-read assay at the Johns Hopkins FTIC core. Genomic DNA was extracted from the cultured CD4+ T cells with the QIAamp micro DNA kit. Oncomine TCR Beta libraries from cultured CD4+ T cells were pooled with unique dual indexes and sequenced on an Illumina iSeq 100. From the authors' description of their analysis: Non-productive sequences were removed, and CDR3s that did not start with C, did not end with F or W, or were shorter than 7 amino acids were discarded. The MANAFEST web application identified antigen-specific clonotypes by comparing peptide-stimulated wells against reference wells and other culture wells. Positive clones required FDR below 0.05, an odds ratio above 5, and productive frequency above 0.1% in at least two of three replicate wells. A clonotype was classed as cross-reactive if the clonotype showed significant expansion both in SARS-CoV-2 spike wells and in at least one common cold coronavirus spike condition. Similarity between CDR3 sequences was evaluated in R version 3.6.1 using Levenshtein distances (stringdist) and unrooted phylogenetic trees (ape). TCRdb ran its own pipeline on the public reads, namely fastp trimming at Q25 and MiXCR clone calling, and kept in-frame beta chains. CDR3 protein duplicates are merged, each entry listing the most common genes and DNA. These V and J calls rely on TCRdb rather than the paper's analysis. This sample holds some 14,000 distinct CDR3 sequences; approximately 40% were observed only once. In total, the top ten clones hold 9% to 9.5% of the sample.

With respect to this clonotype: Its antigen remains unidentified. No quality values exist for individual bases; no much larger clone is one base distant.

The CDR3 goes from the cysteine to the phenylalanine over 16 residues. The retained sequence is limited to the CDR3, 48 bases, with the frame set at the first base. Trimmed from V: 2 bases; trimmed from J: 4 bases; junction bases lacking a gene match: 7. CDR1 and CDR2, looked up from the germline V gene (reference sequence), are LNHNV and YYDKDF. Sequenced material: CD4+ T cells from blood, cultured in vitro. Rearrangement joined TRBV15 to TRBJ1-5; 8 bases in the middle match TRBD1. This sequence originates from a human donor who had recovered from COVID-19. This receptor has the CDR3 CATSRPGQGSNQPQHF. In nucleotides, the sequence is TGTGCCACCAGCAGACCTGGACAGGGTTCTAATCAGCCCCAGCATTTT.